Listed here are 29 T cell receptor beta chains from one sample, sequenced in a study of cytomegalovirus exposure and HLA in healthy donors. The PCR employed 60 Vbeta primers together with 13 Jbeta primers. The assay was immunoSEQ multiplex PCR, and TCRdb's table has in-frame clones only and misses some. Of 130,000 or so clones in the sample, roughly 77% were seen once. The material sequenced was PBMCs. The receptors here all came from a man aged 35-49 years in good health and CMV-seronegative.

The chain couples TRBV7-3 to TRBJ2-3; TRBD1 agrees at 11 bases. Germline CDR1 SGHTA, CDR2 FQGTGA. V dropped 2 bases and J dropped 6; count of bases not matched to a gene: 7. The CDR3 has 16 residues. The CDR3 region has the DNA TGTGCCAGCAGCTTACTGGGACAGGGGGTTTCGGATACGCAGTATTTT. This codes for CASSLLGQGVSDTQYF.

The chain employs TRBV19 and TRBJ2-5; no definite D call. V shed 6 bases and J shed 1 base, with 6 bases lying between them. Germline V gives CDR1 LNHDA, CDR2 SQIVND (reference sequence). This CDR3 is 12 amino acids long. In DNA, the CDR3 is TGTGCCAGTAGCCTAGGCCAAGAGACCCAGTACTTC. Amino acids: CASSLGQETQYF.

This sequence joins TRBV18 and TRBJ2-7, with TRBD1 matching 7 bases. Germline CDR1 reads KGHSH; CDR2 reads LQKENI. V dropped 3 bases and J dropped 3; count of bases not matched to a gene: 8. This CDR3 region has 15 residues. CDR3 sequence (DNA): TGTGCCAGCTCACCGAGCCCCGACAGGGTCTACGAGCAGTACTTC. This codes for CASSPSPDRVYEQYF.

The J gene is TRBJ1-5, the V gene TRBV18; tentatively, D is TRBD1 (5 bases). V gave up 1 base and J gave up 4 bases, with 8 bases separating them. CDR1 and CDR2 from the germline V gene are KGHSH and LQKENI. There are 14 residues in the CDR3. CDR3 amino acids: CASSPQGQNQPQHF. CDR3 DNA sequence: TGTGCCAGCTCACCACAGGGGCAAAATCAGCCCCAGCATTTT.

The rearrangement uses TRBV7-8 and TRBJ2-5; D not resolved. Germline assignment: CDR1 SGHVS and CDR2 FQNEAQ. The V end was cut by 5 bases, the J end by 2 bases, with 15 bases between. The CDR3 sequence is 15 residues long. This CDR3 is CASSPPREAQETQYF. For the CDR3, the DNA is TGTGCCAGCAGCCCCCCCCGTGAGGCACAAGAGACCCAGTACTTC.

This rearrangement joins TRBV7-9 to TRBJ1-4, with D possibly TRBD1 on 6 matching bases. V lost 3 bases and J 14 bases, leaving 16 bases between the germline ends. Germline-derived CDR1 and CDR2 are SEHNR and FQNEAQ (reference sequence). CDR3 length: 13 residues. CDR3 residues: CASSFGGGRGLFF. The CDR3 coding sequence is TGTGCCAGCAGCTTCGGGGGGGGCCGGGGTCTGTTTTTT.

This clone appeared a single time. This chain connects TRBV19 to TRBJ1-5; D is perhaps TRBD1 (5 bases). CDR1 and CDR2 (germline): LNHDA, SQIVND (reference sequence). The CDR3 extends over 13 amino acids. The germline V and J ends were trimmed by 5 bases and 7 bases, with 12 bases remaining between them. CDR3 amino acids: CASSPQGFQPQHF. The CDR3 DNA is TGTGCCAGTAGTCCGCAGGGTTTCCAGCCCCAGCATTTT.

The chain couples TRBV6-1 to TRBJ1-3; 9 positions agree with TRBD1. The germline gives CDR1 MNHNS, CDR2 SASEGT. The J segment lost 0 bases and the V segment lost 6 bases, leaving 3 bases of the junction unmatched. The CDR3 sequence is 15 residues long. The CDR3 DNA follows: TGTGCCAGCAGCCCGACAGGGGGCTCTGGAAACACCATATATTTT. Translation gives CASSPTGGSGNTIYF.

In its sample, this clone was seen once. The chain employs TRBV6-5 and TRBJ1-2; 9 bases align to TRBD1. Germline V gives CDR1 MNHEY, CDR2 SVGAGI. CDR3 length: 15 amino acids. V dropped 0 bases and J dropped 5; count of bases not matched to a gene: 4. The CDR3 spells CASSYSQGAKYGYTF. CDR3 nucleotide sequence: TGTGCCAGCAGTTACTCACAGGGGGCGAAGTATGGCTACACCTTC.

This chain uses TRBV28 with TRBJ2-3; the match to TRBD2 covers 9 bases. J lost 7 bases, V lost 2 bases, and 7 bases had no gene match. Germline CDR1 and CDR2: MDHEN and SYDVKM. The CDR3 runs 15 residues. CDR3 sequence (DNA): TGTGCCAGCAGTTTACGGCGGGGGGGCCCGAATACGCAGTATTTT. Translated, it gives CASSLRRGGPNTQYF.

This sequence joins TRBV19 and TRBJ2-3; D perhaps matches TRBD2 (5 bases). This CDR3 is built from 15 residues. The V gene lost 8 bases and the J gene lost 0 bases, with 15 bases spanning the gap. Germline V lookup: CDR1 LNHDA, CDR2 SQIVND (reference sequence). CDR3 DNA sequence: TGTGCCAGTCAGAGGGTGGGTCCCAGCACAGATACGCAGTATTTT. This encodes CASQRVGPSTDTQYF.

V and J are TRBV18 and TRBJ1-5, with unresolved D. The V and J ends lost 2 bases and 5 bases respectively, with 10 bases between them. This CDR3 comprises 14 residues. Germline V lookup: CDR1 KGHSH, CDR2 LQKENI. The CDR3 coding sequence is TGTGCCAGCTCACCAACTAACGTCGATCAGCCCCAGCATTTT. This encodes CASSPTNVDQPQHF.

J is TRBJ2-7 and V is TRBV11-2, with TRBD1 as a possible D gene (6 bases). The CDR3 sequence is 15 residues long. Deletions cut 3 bases from V and 3 bases from J, with 15 bases between. Germline assignment: CDR1 SGHAT and CDR2 FQNNGV. DNA of the CDR3: TGTGCCAGCAGCTTTCTCCCCCGGGACAACTACGAGCAGTACTTC. Its protein is CASSFLPRDNYEQYF.

The chain carries TRBV11-2 and TRBJ2-3; 7 positions agree with TRBD2. The CDR3 is made up of 15 amino acids. CDR1 and CDR2 from the germline V gene are SGHAT and FQNNGV. J gave up 2 bases and V 0 bases, and 2 bases lay outside the gene matches. The CDR3 region has the DNA TGTGCCAGCAGCTTAGAGCGGGGGTCCACAGATACGCAGTATTTT. Translated, it gives CASSLERGSTDTQYF.

This clone was counted only a few times. This chain uses TRBV6-6 with TRBJ2-1; 14 bases align to TRBD2. The CDR3 has 16 residues. The V gene's germline CDR1 is MNHNY and CDR2 SVGAGI (reference sequence). V lost 0 bases and J lost 9; bases outside the gene matches: 4. CDR3 in amino acids: CASSYSTSGGVGEQFF. The CDR3 DNA sequence: TGTGCCAGCAGTTACTCGACTAGCGGGGGGGTCGGTGAGCAGTTCTTC.

V is TRBV19 and J is TRBJ1-5; D perhaps matches TRBD1 (6 bases). The germline V gene encodes CDR1 LNHDA and CDR2 SQIVND (reference sequence). CDR3 length: 17 amino acids. V was trimmed by 5 bases and J by 0 bases, leaving 17 bases between them. Written as DNA, the CDR3 is TGTGCCAGTAGTCAACAGGGCGCCCTGAATAGCAATCAGCCCCAGCATTTT. It encodes CASSQQGALNSNQPQHF.

This rearrangement joins TRBV2 to TRBJ1-4; unclear D gene. The CDR3 is 16 residues long. V shed 2 bases and J shed 3 bases, with 13 bases lying between them. The V gene's germline CDR1 is SNHLY and CDR2 FYNNEI. As DNA, the CDR3 is TGTGCCAGCAGTGAATTGGGCGCCGAAGCTAATGAAAAACTGTTTTTT. This codes for CASSELGAEANEKLFF.

V and J are TRBV5-6 and TRBJ1-2; TRBD1 matches 7 bases. CDR1 SGHDT and CDR2 YYEEEE come from the germline V gene. The V gene end was trimmed by 4 bases and the J gene end by 4 bases; junction bases not matched to a gene: 16. The CDR3 runs 17 residues. As DNA, the CDR3 is TGTGCCAGCAGCCGGGGGGGCCCAGGGGGAAATAGCTATGGCTACACCTTC. Protein sequence: CASSRGGPGGNSYGYTF.

The chain links TRBV5-4 to TRBJ2-7; 10 positions agree with TRBD1. Trimming took 1 base from V and 5 from J; bases not matched to a gene: 6. Germline V gene data show CDR1 as SGHNT and CDR2 as YYREEE (reference sequence). CDR3 length: 15 residues. The CDR3 nucleotides are TGTGCCAGCAGCTTGACCGGGACAGGGGTCCACGAGCAGTACTTC. This encodes CASSLTGTGVHEQYF.

This clone turned up a few times. The chain employs TRBV6-1 and TRBJ1-2, with TRBD1 matching over 10 bases. The CDR3 sequence is 13 residues long. Germline V lookup: CDR1 MNHNS, CDR2 SASEGT. Trimming at V came to 10 bases and at J to 6 bases, leaving 8 bases not matched to a gene. CDR3 bases: TGTGCCACCCTCCGTGGGACAGGGGATGGCTACACCTTC. Translated: CATLRGTGDGYTF.

To note about this clone: The same CDR3 is also encoded by other DNA sequences in this sample. The V and J genes are TRBV13 and TRBJ1-2, with 8 nucleotides matching TRBD1. The CDR3 length is 14 residues. The ends lost 0 bases at V and 5 bases at J; junction bases unmatched: 2. Germline assignment: CDR1 PRHDT and CDR2 FYEKMQ (reference sequence). The CDR3 nucleotides are TGTGCCAGCAGCTTAGGGACAGGGGATTATGGCTACACCTTC. Translating it yields CASSLGTGDYGYTF.

The rearrangement joins TRBV7-8 to TRBJ2-3; D might be TRBD2 (7 bases). The CDR3 sequence is 14 residues long. CDR1 and CDR2 (germline): SGHVS, FQNEAQ. Trimming stripped 4 bases from V and 1 base from J, with 9 bases between. The CDR3 DNA follows: TGTGCCAGCAGCTGGGAGGGGGGCACAGATACGCAGTATTTT. This codes for CASSWEGGTDTQYF.

This clone was detected a few times. The J gene is TRBJ1-2, the V gene TRBV6-1, with 9 bases lining up with TRBD1. Germline CDR1 MNHNS, CDR2 SASEGT. The CDR3 runs to 16 residues. The ends lost 0 bases at V and 7 bases at J; junction bases unmatched: 9. In nucleotides, the CDR3 is TGTGCCAGCAGTGAAGCGGCGTCCGGGACAGGGCCTGGCTACACCTTC. Translation: CASSEAASGTGPGYTF.

The V gene is TRBV29-1, the J gene TRBJ2-5; the D gene is possibly TRBD2 (5 bases). V shed 3 bases and J shed 6 bases, with 14 bases lying between them. The CDR3 has 13 residues. Germline CDR1 SQVTM, CDR2 ANQGSEA. CDR3 loop: CSVDRDIVKTQYF. DNA of the CDR3: TGCAGCGTTGATCGGGATATCGTAAAGACCCAGTACTTC.

This sequence joins TRBV4-1 and TRBJ2-2; D perhaps matches TRBD1 (6 bases). Germline V gene sequence: CDR1 MGHRA, CDR2 YSYEKL. This CDR3 contains 17 residues. Trimming pared 0 bases from V and 1 base from J, leaving 12 bases between. For the CDR3, the DNA is TGCGCCAGCAGCCAAGATTTTAGGGGGAAGAACACCGGGGAGCTGTTTTTT. It codes for CASSQDFRGKNTGELFF.

This chain links TRBV10-3 with TRBJ1-5; tentatively, D is TRBD1 (6 bases). Between the trimmed V and J ends, which lost 3 bases and 5 bases, there was a span of 14 bases. Germline V gene data show CDR1 as ENHRY and CDR2 as SYGVKD. The CDR3 contains 15 residues. The CDR3 DNA sequence: TGTGCCATCAGTGACTTGGGGGCTCTGGATCAGCCCCAGCATTTT. Protein product: CAISDLGALDQPQHF.

Only one count was recorded for this clone. The missing conserved phenylalanine or tryptophan at the end of this CDR3 makes a read error likely. This chain joins TRBV4-1 and TRBJ1-1, with a tentative D call TRBD1 (5 bases). Trimming shortened V by 0 bases and J by 8 bases, and 16 bases separated the two germline ends. Germline V gene sequence: CDR1 MGHRA, CDR2 YSYEKL. CDR3 length: 15 residues. This chain's CDR3 is CASSQDRGGLYEAFS. In DNA form, the CDR3 reads TGCGCCAGCAGCCAAGATCGCGGGGGACTCTACGAAGCTTTCTCT.

The chain has TRBV29-1 and TRBJ1-2, with 8 bases lining up with TRBD1. The CDR3 is 13 amino acids. Trimming removed 4 bases from V and 3 bases from J; junction bases left unmatched: 4. Germline V lookup: CDR1 SQVTM, CDR2 ANQGSEA. The CDR3 DNA sequence: TGCAGCGTTGCGGACAGGGTGGACTATGGCTACACCTTC. It encodes CSVADRVDYGYTF.

This rearrangement joins TRBV5-1 to TRBJ2-3; 14 nucleotides match TRBD2. J lost 0 bases, V lost 4 bases, and 4 bases had no gene match. The CDR3 runs to 17 residues. CDR1 SGHRS and CDR2 YFSETQ come from the germline V gene. In nucleotides, the CDR3 is TGCGCCAGCAGCCACGGGACTAGCGGGGGTAGCACAGATACGCAGTATTTT. Protein: CASSHGTSGGSTDTQYF.